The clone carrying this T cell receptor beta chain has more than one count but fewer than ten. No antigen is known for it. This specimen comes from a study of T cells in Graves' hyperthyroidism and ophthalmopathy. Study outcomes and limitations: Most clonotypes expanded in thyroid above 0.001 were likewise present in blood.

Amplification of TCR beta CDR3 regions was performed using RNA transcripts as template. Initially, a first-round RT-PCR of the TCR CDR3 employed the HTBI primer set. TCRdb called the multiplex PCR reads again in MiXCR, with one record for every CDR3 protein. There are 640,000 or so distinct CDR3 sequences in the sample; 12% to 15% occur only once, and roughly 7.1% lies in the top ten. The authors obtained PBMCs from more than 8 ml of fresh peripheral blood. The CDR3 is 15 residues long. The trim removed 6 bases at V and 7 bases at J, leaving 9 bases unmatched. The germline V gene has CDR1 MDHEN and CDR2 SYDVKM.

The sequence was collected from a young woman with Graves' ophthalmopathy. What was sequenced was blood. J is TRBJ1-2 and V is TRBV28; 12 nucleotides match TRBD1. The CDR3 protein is CASRTPGQGASGYTF. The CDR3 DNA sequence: TGTGCCAGCAGAACCCCGGGACAGGGGGCTTCTGGCTACACCTTC.